Listed here is a single T cell receptor beta chain. The antigen remains undetermined. The ends were cut back, 4 bases at V and 2 bases at J, with 12 bases in the middle. CDR1 and CDR2 (germline): MNHNS, SASEGT. There are 14 residues in the CDR3. Clones were read by immunoSEQ multiplex PCR, and TCRdb kept only the in-frame ones, dropping some. This table has roughly 92,000 clones, approximately 80% appearing once. These data come from a study of radiation and T cells in renal cell carcinoma. Study observations and caveats: Without pretreatment biopsies, baseline tumor clonotype presence was undetermined. From baseline, blood top tumor clonotypes peaked at 2 weeks post-radiation.

Specified time point: blood 4 weeks post-SBRT, at nephrectomy. Treatment given: 15 Gy SBRT to primary tumor, nephrectomy 4 weeks later. Nephrectomy followed 15 Gy stereotactic body radiation by 4 weeks. The sequence was obtained from a man in his sixties with renal cell carcinoma. V gene TRBV6-1 combines with J gene TRBJ2-7; TRBD1 is a possible D gene (6 bases). Specimen: blood, collected from a patient whose treatment included radiotherapy and nephrectomy. The CDR3 region has the DNA TGTGCCAGCAGTGTACAACAGGGCCCCTACGAGCAGTACTTC. Amino acids: CASSVQQGPYEQYF.